This T cell receptor (beta chain) was documented in a study of cytomegalovirus exposure and HLA in healthy donors. Concerning this clone: Its antigen is unidentified.

Study results and caveats: Altogether, 160 or so TCR beta chains were recorded as cytomegalovirus-associated. In most subjects, TCR beta sequences reportedly gave accurate predictions of HLA-A and HLA-B alleles.

The CDR3 runs 16 residues. Germline trimming cut 2 bases from V and 3 bases from J; bases unmatched to any gene: 4. Per the germline V gene, CDR1 is SGHRS and CDR2 is YFSETQ. PCR was performed using 60 Vbeta and 13 Jbeta primers. Data came from immunoSEQ multiplex PCR; TCRdb stores just in-frame clones and leaves some out. Found here are approximately 73,000 clones, over 70% of them singletons; the top ten hold around a fifth. The chain combines TRBV5-1 with TRBJ2-5; 13 positions match TRBD2. This receptor was taken from a woman between 35 and 50 years old in good health and CMV-seropositive. What was sequenced was PBMCs. The CDR3 coding sequence is TGCGCCAGCAGCTTAGGACTAGCGGGGGCAAAAGAGACCCAGTACTTC. Amino acids: CASSLGLAGAKETQYF.